Below, 15 T cell receptor beta chains from the same sample are listed, as sequenced in a study of identical twins. MiXCR, run by TCRdb on the 5' RACE reads, gives a single entry per CDR3 protein. The sample includes 1.5 million to 2 million distinct CDR3 sequences, 25% to 35% of them seen just once. Source material: cord blood. The receptors come from a newborn girl in good health.

This clonotype was observed a few times. The chain combines TRBV13 with TRBJ1-1; D remains ambiguous. The CDR3 runs 12 residues. V lost 7 bases and J lost 5, with 11 bases in between. Germline V lookup: CDR1 PRHDT, CDR2 FYEKMQ (reference sequence). The CDR3 DNA is TGTGCCAGCATTAGAGGGAGGACTGAAGCTTTCTTT. Protein product: CASIRGRTEAFF.

V gene TRBV20-1 combines with J gene TRBJ1-1, with D unclear. The CDR3 sequence is 14 residues long. Deletions cut 3 bases from V and 5 bases from J, with 16 bases between. Germline V gene data show CDR1 as DFQATT and CDR2 as SNEGSKA (reference sequence). CDR3 region: CSASSAAVLTEAFF. Here the CDR3 DNA reads TGCAGTGCTAGCTCGGCGGCCGTTTTGACTGAAGCTTTCTTT.

The rearrangement joins TRBV6-5 to TRBJ2-2; the D gene is possibly TRBD1 (6 bases). V gave up 0 bases and J gave up 0 bases, with 8 bases separating them. This CDR3 has 16 residues. Germline CDR1 is MNHEY and CDR2 is SVGAGI. In DNA form, the CDR3 reads TGTGCCAGCAGTTACTCCCCAGGGGCGAACACCGGGGAGCTGTTTTTT. This gives the protein CASSYSPGANTGELFF.

This chain uses TRBV11-2 with TRBJ2-7, with 8 positions matching TRBD2. Per germline, CDR1 SGHAT and CDR2 FQNNGV. The CDR3 totals 17 residues. V lost 3 bases to trimming and J lost 0 bases; unmatched junction nucleotides: 10. CDR3 sequence (DNA): TGTGCCAGCAGCTTTTCCCACGGGGGGGCTAGCTCCTACGAGCAGTACTTC. Protein sequence: CASSFSHGGASSYEQYF.

V is TRBV7-2 and J is TRBJ2-2; D is undetermined. The V gene's germline CDR1 is SGHTA and CDR2 FQGNSA. The CDR3 extends over 14 amino acids. Trimming shortened V by 2 bases and J by 3 bases, and 7 bases separated the two germline ends. The CDR3 bases are TGTGCCAGCAGCTTAAAGGGTTACACCGGGGAGCTGTTTTTT. Amino acids: CASSLKGYTGELFF.

V and J are TRBV14 and TRBJ2-1, with D perhaps TRBD2 (7 bases). This CDR3 region has 18 residues. The V and J ends lost 2 bases and 4 bases respectively, with 21 bases between them. Germline values: CDR1 SGHDN, CDR2 FVKESK. CDR3 sequence reads: CASSQFLGAGVLYNEQFF. The CDR3 nucleotides read TGTGCCAGCAGCCAATTTCTGGGGGCGGGGGTCCTGTACAATGAGCAGTTCTTC.

This chain connects TRBV4-2 to TRBJ2-1; D is unresolved. V was clipped by 1 base and J by 10 bases, with 8 bases between them. This CDR3 has 12 amino acids. Germline loops: CDR1 LGHNA, CDR2 YNFKEQ. In DNA form, the CDR3 reads TGTGCCAGCAGCCAAGGAAGGACGGAGCAGTTCTTC. It codes for CASSQGRTEQFF.

The chain links TRBV29-1 to TRBJ1-1; TRBD1 is a possible D gene (6 bases). The CDR3 length is 14 residues. V was trimmed by 4 bases and J by 1 base, leaving 13 bases between them. CDR1 is SQVTM, CDR2 ANQGSEA, per germline. CDR3 coding DNA: TGCAGCGTTGGGGGGCGGGTCTCGAACACTGAAGCTTTCTTT. It is translated as CSVGGRVSNTEAFF.

On this clonotype itself: The junction shows a germline mismatch at one end, possibly a read error. The gene calls are TRBV7-7 and TRBJ2-3; 10 nucleotides agree with TRBD2. CDR1 SSHAT and CDR2 FNYEAQ come from the germline V gene (reference sequence). CDR3 size: 15 residues. CDR3 residues: CASSIAGGLEDTQYF. CDR3 bases: TGTGCTAGCAGCATAGCGGGAGGATTGGAAGATACGCAGTATTTT.

This chain connects TRBV5-8 to TRBJ2-4; D is unresolved. The CDR3 extends over 17 amino acids. Per germline, CDR1 SGHTS and CDR2 YDEGEE. V gave up 4 bases and J gave up 2 bases, with 19 bases separating them. CDR3 region: CASSPRFGLSSKNIQYF. Here the CDR3 DNA reads TGTGCCAGCAGCCCCCGTTTCGGGCTCTCTTCCAAAAACATTCAGTACTTC.

A word on this clonotype: Just one base apart from a much larger clone, this may be a read error. This chain links TRBV27 with TRBJ1-2; 10 bases map to TRBD1. Germline CDR1 reads MNHEY; CDR2 reads SMNVEV (reference sequence). The CDR3 is made up of 14 amino acids. The CDR3 is CAGSLRQGADGYTF. The CDR3 DNA follows: TGTGCCGGCAGTCTAAGACAGGGGGCGGATGGCTACACCTTC.

This clonotype occurred many times. V and J are TRBV29-1 and TRBJ2-7; TRBD1 agrees at 10 bases. CDR1 is SQVTM and CDR2 is ANQGSEA in the germline V gene. Unmatched junction bases numbered 3, after V lost 0 bases and J lost 4 bases. This CDR3 is 14 amino acids long. The CDR3 protein is CSVEERDRGYEQYF. In DNA form, the CDR3 reads TGCAGCGTTGAAGAAAGGGACAGGGGTTACGAGCAGTACTTC.

The V call is TRBV6-7, the J call TRBJ2-5; D is unclear. TRBV6-7 counts as an open reading frame of uncertain function. The V and J ends lost 7 bases and 5 bases respectively, with 5 bases between them. The CDR3 consists of 10 residues. CDR3 sequence (DNA): TGTGCCAGCATAGAGGAGACCCAGTACTTC. This translates into CASIEETQYF.

This clonotype was seen only a few times. The chain couples TRBV4-2 to TRBJ2-3; 7 nucleotides align to TRBD2. V was clipped by 0 bases and J by 4 bases; unmatched bases: 7. The length of the CDR3 is 16 residues. Germline CDR1 is LGHNA and CDR2 is YNFKEQ. CDR3 DNA sequence: TGTGCCAGCAGCCAAGATCAAGGGCGGGGGTCAGATACGCAGTATTTT. This gives the protein CASSQDQGRGSDTQYF.

The chain carries TRBV20-1 and TRBJ2-5, with no clear D. The CDR3 consists of 13 residues. From germline, CDR1 is DFQATT and CDR2 SNEGSKA (reference sequence). The V end lost 5 bases, the J end lost 0 bases, and 10 bases lay between the germline ends. CDR3 amino acids: CSAPPLDQETQYF. The CDR3 bases are TGCAGTGCTCCGCCCCTAGACCAAGAGACCCAGTACTTC.